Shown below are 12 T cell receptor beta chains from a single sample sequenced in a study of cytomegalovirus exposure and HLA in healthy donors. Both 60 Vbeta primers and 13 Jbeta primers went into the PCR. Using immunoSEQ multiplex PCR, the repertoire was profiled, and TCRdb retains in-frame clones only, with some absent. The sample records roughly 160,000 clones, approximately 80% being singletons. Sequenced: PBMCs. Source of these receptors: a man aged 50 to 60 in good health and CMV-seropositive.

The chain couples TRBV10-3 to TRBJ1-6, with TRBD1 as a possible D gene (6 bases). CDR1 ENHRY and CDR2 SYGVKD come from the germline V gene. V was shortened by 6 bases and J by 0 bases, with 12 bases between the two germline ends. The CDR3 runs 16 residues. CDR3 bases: TGTGCCATCAGAAAAACAGGGAGCTCCTATAATTCACCCCTCCACTTT. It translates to CAIRKTGSSYNSPLHF.

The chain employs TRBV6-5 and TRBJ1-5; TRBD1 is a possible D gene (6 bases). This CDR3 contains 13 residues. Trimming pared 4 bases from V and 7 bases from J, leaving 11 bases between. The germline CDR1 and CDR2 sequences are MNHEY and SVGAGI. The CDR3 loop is CASSSTGTQPQHF. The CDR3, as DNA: TGTGCCAGCAGTTCGACAGGCACGCAGCCCCAGCATTTT.

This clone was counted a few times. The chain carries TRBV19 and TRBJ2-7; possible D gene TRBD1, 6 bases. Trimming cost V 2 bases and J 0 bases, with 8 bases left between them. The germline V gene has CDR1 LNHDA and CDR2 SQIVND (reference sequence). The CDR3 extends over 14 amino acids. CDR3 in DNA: TGTGCCAGTAGTATACAGGGGAACTCCTACGAGCAGTACTTC. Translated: CASSIQGNSYEQYF.

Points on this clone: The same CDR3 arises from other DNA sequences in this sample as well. The chain's CDR3 is CASKSTGYNEQFF. The CDR3 bases are TGTGCCAGCAAATCGACAGGCTACAATGAGCAGTTCTTC. J is TRBJ2-1 and V is TRBV6-1; weak D call: TRBD1 (6 bases). V dropped 7 bases and J dropped 3 bases, with 10 bases sitting between them. The germline gives CDR1 MNHNS, CDR2 SASEGT. The CDR3 totals 13 residues.

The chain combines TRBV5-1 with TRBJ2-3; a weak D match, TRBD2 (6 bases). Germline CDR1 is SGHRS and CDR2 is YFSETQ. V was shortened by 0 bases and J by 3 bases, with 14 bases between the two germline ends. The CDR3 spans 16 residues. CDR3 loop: CASSLDGTPGTDTQYF. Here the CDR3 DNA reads TGCGCCAGCAGCTTGGATGGGACTCCAGGGACAGATACGCAGTATTTT.

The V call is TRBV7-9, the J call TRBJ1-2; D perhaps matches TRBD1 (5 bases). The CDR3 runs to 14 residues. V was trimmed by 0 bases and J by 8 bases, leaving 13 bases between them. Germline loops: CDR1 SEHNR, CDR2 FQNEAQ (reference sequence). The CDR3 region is CASSLANIGEGYTF. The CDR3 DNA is TGTGCCAGCAGCTTAGCAAACATAGGGGAAGGCTACACCTTC. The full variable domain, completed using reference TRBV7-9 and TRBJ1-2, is DTGVSQNPRHKITKRGQNVTFRCDPISEHNRLYWYRQTLGQGPEFLTYFQNEAQLEKSRLLSDRFSAERPKGSFSTLEIQRTEQGDSAMYLCASSLANIGEGYTFGSGTRLTVV.

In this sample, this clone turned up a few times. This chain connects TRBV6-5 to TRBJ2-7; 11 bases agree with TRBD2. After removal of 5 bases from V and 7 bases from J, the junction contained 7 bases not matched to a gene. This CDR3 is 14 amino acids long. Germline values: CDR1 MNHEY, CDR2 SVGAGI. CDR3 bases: TGTGCCAGCAGTCCACTAGCGGGGGTGGGGGAGCAGTACTTC. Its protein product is CASSPLAGVGEQYF.

The CDR3 DNA sequence: TGCGCCAGCAGTGAGTTGTTAGCCCAAGAGCAGTTCTTC. It specifies CASSELLAQEQFF. The chain carries TRBV10-1 and TRBJ2-1; D remains ambiguous. The CDR3 sequence is 13 residues long. Per the germline V gene, CDR1 is WNHNN and CDR2 is SYGVQD (reference sequence). V was shortened by 1 base and J by 10 bases, with 11 bases between the two germline ends.

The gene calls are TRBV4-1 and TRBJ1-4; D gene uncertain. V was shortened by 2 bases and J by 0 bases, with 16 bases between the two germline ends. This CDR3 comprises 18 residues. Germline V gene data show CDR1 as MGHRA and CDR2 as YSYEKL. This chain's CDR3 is CASSQWPSVVTTNEKLFF. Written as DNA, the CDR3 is TGCGCCAGCAGCCAATGGCCCAGCGTAGTAACAACTAATGAAAAACTGTTTTTT.

Here the CDR3 reads CASSSQGFNYGYTF. The CDR3 bases are TGCGCCAGCAGCTCACAGGGATTTAACTATGGCTACACCTTC. This chain connects TRBV5-1 to TRBJ1-2; D might be TRBD1 (6 bases). This CDR3 spans 14 amino acids. Germline assignment: CDR1 SGHRS and CDR2 YFSETQ. V was cut by 3 bases and J by 1 base, with 10 bases left in between.

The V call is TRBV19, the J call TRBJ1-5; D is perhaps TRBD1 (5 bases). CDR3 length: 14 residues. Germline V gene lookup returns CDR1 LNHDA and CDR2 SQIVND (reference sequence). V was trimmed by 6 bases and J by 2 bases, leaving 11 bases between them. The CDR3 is CASSRVNGNQPQHF. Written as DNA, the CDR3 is TGTGCCAGTAGCAGGGTCAACGGCAATCAGCCCCAGCATTTT.

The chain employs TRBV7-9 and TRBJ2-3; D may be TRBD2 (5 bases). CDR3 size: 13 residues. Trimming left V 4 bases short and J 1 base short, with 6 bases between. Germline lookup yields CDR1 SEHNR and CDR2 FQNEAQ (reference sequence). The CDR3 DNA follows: TGTGCCAGCAGCTCCGGGGGCACAGATACGCAGTATTTT. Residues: CASSSGGTDTQYF.